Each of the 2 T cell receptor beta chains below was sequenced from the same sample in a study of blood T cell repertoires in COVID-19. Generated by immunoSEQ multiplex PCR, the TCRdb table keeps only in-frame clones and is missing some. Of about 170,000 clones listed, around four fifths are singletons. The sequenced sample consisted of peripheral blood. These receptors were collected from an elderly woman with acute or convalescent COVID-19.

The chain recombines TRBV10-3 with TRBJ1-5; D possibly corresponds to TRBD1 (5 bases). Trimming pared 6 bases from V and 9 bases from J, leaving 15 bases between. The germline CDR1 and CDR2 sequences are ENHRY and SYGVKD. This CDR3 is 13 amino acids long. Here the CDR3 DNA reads TGTGCCATCAGAGCAGGGCTGGCTGGGCCCCAGCATTTT. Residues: CAIRAGLAGPQHF.

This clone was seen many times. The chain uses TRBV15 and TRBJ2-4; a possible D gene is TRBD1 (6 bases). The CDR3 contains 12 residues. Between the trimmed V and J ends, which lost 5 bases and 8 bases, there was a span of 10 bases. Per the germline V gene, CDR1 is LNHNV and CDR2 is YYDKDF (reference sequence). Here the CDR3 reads CATSLRGDIQYF. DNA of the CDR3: TGTGCCACCAGCCTCAGGGGAGACATTCAGTACTTC. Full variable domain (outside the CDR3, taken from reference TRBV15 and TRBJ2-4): DAMVIQNPRYQVTQFGKPVTLSCSQTLNHNVMYWYQQKSSQAPKLLFHYYDKDFNNEADTPDNFQSRRPNTSFCFLDIRSPGLGDTAMYLCATSLRGDIQYFGAGTRLSVL.